These T cell receptor beta chains were read from a single sample in a study of cytomegalovirus exposure and HLA in healthy donors. TCRdb's copy holds only in-frame clones and misses some; the assay was immunoSEQ multiplex PCR. The data contain 150,000 to 250,000 clones, around 80% of them singletons. The sequenced sample was PBMCs. These receptors originate from a woman younger than 45 in good health and CMV-seronegative. The CDR3 runs from the conserved cysteine through the conserved F or W. Fields, in order: D gene, clone size, V gene, J gene, CDR3 protein, CDR3 DNA. D genes are given only for firm matches. Clone size is given for some rows only: seen once, a few or many times, or a class if the clone is expanded.

-	-	TRBV6-5	TRBJ1-4	CASSRVRDEKLFF	TGTGCCAGCAGCAGGGTTCGGGATGAAAAACTGTTTTTT
-	-	TRBV27	TRBJ2-5	CASSSLQGEETQYF	TGTGCCAGCAGTTCACTCCAAGGGGAAGAGACCCAGTACTTC
-	-	TRBV5-1	TRBJ1-4	CASSLDREGEKLFF	TGCGCCAGCAGCTTGGACAGGGAAGGGGAAAAACTGTTTTTT
-	many	TRBV5-4	TRBJ1-5	CASSQGGPNQPQHF	TGTGCCAGCAGCCAGGGTGGGCCCAATCAGCCCCAGCATTTT
-	-	TRBV4-1	TRBJ2-7	CASSQGGGEQYF	TGCGCCAGCAGCCAAGGAGGTGGCGAGCAGTACTTC
-	few	TRBV5-1	TRBJ2-7	CASRYSAYEQYF	TGCGCCAGCAGATACTCGGCCTACGAGCAGTACTTC
TRBD2	-	TRBV19	TRBJ2-1	CASRLAGGYNEQFF	TGTGCCAGTAGATTAGCGGGGGGGTACAATGAGCAGTTCTTC
-	-	TRBV10-3	TRBJ1-6	CAISEASPGSPLHF	TGTGCCATCAGTGAGGCGTCCCCCGGGTCACCCCTCCACTTT
TRBD1	-	TRBV28	TRBJ2-3	CASRPGGSSDTQYF	TGTGCCAGCAGGCCAGGGGGCAGTAGCGATACGCAGTATTTT
TRBD1	-	TRBV18	TRBJ1-1	CASSPLGQAHGTEAFF	TGTGCCAGCTCACCACTAGGACAGGCCCACGGCACTGAAGCTTTCTTT
TRBD1	once	TRBV5-1	TRBJ2-7	CASSPGTGDHEQYF	TGCGCCAGCAGCCCCGGGACAGGGGACCACGAGCAGTACTTC
TRBD1	-	TRBV5-6	TRBJ1-5	CASSLGTGARQPQHF	TGTGCCAGCAGCCTAGGGACAGGGGCACGGCAGCCCCAGCATTTT
TRBD2	-	TRBV7-6	TRBJ2-1	CASSFGTSPYNEQFF	TGTGCCAGCAGCTTCGGGACTAGCCCCTACAATGAGCAGTTCTTC
TRBD2	-	TRBV27	TRBJ2-1	CASREAGLAGPSSYNEQFF	TGTGCCAGCAGGGAAGCGGGACTAGCGGGCCCCAGCTCCTACAATGAGCAGTTCTTC
TRBD2	once	TRBV5-1	TRBJ2-5	CASSLGLAGGLETQYF	TGCGCCAGCAGCTTGGGACTAGCGGGGGGGTTGGAGACCCAGTACTTC
TRBD1	-	TRBV5-4	TRBJ2-3	CASSPPGQGTDTQYF	TGTGCCAGCAGCCCCCCGGGACAGGGGACAGATACGCAGTATTTT
TRBD1	-	TRBV5-1	TRBJ1-2	CASSSGQDYGYTF	TGCGCCAGCAGCTCAGGACAGGACTATGGCTACACCTTC
-	-	TRBV18	TRBJ1-1	CASSPGGLNTEAFF	TGTGCCAGCTCCCCCGGGGGGCTGAACACTGAAGCTTTCTTT
-	-	TRBV7-9	TRBJ1-4	CASSLGRQTNEKLFF	TGTGCCAGCAGCTTAGGGAGACAGACTAATGAAAAACTGTTTTTT
-	-	TRBV28	TRBJ2-5	CASSPWGTGEQETQYF	TGTGCCAGCAGCCCATGGGGAACGGGGGAACAAGAGACCCAGTACTTC
TRBD1	once	TRBV2	TRBJ2-1	CASNAGTGTYNEQFF	TGTGCCAGTAATGCCGGGACAGGGACCTACAATGAGCAGTTCTTC